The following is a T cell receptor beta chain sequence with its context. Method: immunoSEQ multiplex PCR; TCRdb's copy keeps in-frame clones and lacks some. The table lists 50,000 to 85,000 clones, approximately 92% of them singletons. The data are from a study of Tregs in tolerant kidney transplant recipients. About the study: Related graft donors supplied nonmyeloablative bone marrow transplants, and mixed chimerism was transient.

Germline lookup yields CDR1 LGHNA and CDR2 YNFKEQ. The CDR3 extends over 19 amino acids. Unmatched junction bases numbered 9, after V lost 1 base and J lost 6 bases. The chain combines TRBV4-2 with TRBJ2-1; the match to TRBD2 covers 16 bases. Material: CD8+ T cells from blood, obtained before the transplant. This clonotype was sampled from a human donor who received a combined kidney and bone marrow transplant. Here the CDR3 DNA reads TGTGCCAGCAGCCAAGTCCAGGGACTAGCGGGGGGGCTGGGCAATGAGCAGTTCTTC. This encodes CASSQVQGLAGGLGNEQFF.